This T cell receptor (beta chain) was found in a study of control samples from healthy donors and cancer patients. The data were produced by immunoSEQ multiplex PCR, yet TCRdb's version contains in-frame clones alone and is incomplete. The sample lists just under 150,000 clones, more than 85% occurring once. Trimming shortened V by 6 bases and J by 4 bases, and 9 bases separated the two germline ends. Germline V gives CDR1 MNHEY, CDR2 SVGAGI. CDR3 length equals 12 residues. The specimen sequenced was blood. The chain couples TRBV6-5 to TRBJ1-1; D uncertain. The clonotype was recovered from a man in his thirties or forties in good health. CDR3 loop: CASRDPLTEAFF. The DNA of the CDR3 is TGTGCCAGCAGAGATCCCCTCACTGAAGCTTTCTTT.